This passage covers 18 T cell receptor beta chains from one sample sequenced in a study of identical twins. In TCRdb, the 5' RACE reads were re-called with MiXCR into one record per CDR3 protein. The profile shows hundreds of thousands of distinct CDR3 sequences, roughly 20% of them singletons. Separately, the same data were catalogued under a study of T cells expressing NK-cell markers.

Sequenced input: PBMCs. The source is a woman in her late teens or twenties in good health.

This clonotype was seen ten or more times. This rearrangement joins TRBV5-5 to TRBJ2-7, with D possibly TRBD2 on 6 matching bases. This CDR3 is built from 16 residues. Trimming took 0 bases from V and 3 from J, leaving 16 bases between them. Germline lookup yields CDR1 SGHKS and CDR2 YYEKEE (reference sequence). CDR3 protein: CASSLAGTARNYEQYF. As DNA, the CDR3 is TGTGCCAGCAGCTTGGCCGGGACTGCACGAAACTACGAGCAGTACTTC. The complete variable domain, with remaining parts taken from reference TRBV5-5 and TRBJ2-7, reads DAGVTQSPTHLIKTRGQQVTLRCSPISGHKSVSWYQQVLGQGPQFIFQYYEKEERGRGNFPDRFSARQFPNYSSELNVNALLLGDSALYLCASSLAGTARNYEQYFGPGTRLTVT.

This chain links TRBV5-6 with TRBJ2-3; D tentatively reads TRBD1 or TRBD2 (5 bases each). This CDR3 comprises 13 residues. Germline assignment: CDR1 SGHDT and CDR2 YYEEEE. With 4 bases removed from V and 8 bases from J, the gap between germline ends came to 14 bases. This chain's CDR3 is CASSRGDPGTQYF. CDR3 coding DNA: TGTGCCAGCAGCAGGGGAGATCCGGGTACGCAGTATTTT.

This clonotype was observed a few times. The CDR3, as DNA: TGTGCCAGCAGTCCCCAGAGACTAGAGACAGATACGCAGTATTTT. Protein product: CASSPQRLETDTQYF. The chain joins TRBV12-3 or TRBV12-4 to TRBJ2-3, with D tentatively TRBD2 (6 bases). The V end lost 5 bases, the J end lost 3 bases, and 15 bases lay between the germline ends. CDR3 length equals 15 residues.

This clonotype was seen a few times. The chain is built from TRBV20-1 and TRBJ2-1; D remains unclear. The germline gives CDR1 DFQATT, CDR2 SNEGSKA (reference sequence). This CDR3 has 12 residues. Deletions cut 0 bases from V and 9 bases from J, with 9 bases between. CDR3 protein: CSARDSSPEQFF. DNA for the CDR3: TGCAGTGCTAGAGATAGTTCCCCTGAGCAGTTCTTC.

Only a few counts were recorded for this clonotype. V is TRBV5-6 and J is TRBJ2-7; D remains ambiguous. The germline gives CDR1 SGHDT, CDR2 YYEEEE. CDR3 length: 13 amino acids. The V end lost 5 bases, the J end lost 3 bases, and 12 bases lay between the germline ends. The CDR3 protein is CASSYRLFYEQYF. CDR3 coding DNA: TGTGCCAGCAGTTACCGCCTGTTCTACGAGCAGTACTTC.

The chain's CDR3 is CASSGRTSGRAGELFF. The CDR3, as DNA: TGTGCCAGCAGCGGCCGGACTAGCGGTCGGGCCGGGGAGCTGTTTTTT. The rearrangement joins TRBV9 to TRBJ2-2; TRBD2 aligns across 10 bases. CDR1 is SGDLS, CDR2 YYNGEE, per germline. Trimming removed 3 bases from V and 6 bases from J; junction bases left unmatched: 8. The CDR3 spans 16 residues.

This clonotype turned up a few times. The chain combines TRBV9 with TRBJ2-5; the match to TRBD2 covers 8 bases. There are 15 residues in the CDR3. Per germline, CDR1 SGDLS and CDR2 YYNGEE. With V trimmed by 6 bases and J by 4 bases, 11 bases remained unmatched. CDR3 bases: TGTGCCAGCACCGGGGGGGGTGGGGGATCAGAGACCCAGTACTTC. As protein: CASTGGGGGSETQYF.

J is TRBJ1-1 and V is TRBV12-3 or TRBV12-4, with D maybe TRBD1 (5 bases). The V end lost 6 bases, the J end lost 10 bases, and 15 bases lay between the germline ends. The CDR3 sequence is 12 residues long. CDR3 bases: TGTGCCAGCAGCACCGGGACCCCTAGAGCTTTCTTT. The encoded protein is CASSTGTPRAFF.

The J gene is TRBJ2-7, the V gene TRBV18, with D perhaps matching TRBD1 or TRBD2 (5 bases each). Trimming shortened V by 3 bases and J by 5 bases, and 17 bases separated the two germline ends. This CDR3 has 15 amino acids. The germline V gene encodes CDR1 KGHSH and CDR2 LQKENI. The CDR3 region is CASSPPGLGVHEQYF. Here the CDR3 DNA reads TGTGCCAGCTCACCCCCAGGGTTGGGAGTGCACGAGCAGTACTTC.

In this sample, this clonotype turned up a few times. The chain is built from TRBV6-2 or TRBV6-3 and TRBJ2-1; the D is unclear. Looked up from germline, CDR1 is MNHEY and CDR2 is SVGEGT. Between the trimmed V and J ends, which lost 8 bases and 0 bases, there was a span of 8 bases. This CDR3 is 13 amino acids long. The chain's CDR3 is CASCRSSYNEQFF. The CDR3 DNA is TGTGCCAGCTGCAGGAGCTCCTACAATGAGCAGTTCTTC.

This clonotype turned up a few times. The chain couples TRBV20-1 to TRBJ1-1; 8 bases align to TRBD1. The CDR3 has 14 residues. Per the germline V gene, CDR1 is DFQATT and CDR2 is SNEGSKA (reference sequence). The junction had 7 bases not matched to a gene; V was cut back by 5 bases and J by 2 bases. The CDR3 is CSAPPGQGNTEAFF. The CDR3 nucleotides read TGCAGTGCTCCCCCCGGACAGGGCAACACTGAAGCTTTCTTT.

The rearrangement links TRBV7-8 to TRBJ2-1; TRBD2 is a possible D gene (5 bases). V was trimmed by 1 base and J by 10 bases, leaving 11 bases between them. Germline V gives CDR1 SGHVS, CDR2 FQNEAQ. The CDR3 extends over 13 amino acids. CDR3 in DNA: TGTGCCAGCAGCTTAGAGAGGGCTACCGAGCAGTTCTTC. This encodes CASSLERATEQFF.

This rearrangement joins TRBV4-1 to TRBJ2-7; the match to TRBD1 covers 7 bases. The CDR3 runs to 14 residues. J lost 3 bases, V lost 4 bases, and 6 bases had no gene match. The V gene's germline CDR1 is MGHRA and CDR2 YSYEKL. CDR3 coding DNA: TGCGCCAGCAGCCGGCAAACAGGGGACTACGAGCAGTACTTC. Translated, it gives CASSRQTGDYEQYF.

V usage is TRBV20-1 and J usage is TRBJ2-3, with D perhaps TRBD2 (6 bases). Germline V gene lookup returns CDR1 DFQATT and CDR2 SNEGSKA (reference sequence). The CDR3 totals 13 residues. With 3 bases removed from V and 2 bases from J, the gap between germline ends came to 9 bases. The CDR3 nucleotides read TGCAGTGCTAGTACGGGAGTCACAGATACGCAGTATTTT. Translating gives CSASTGVTDTQYF.

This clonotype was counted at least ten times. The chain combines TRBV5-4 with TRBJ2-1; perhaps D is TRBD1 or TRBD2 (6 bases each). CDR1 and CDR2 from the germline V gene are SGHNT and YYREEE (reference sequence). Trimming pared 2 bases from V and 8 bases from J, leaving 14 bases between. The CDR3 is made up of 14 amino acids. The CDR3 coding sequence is TGTGCCAGCAGCTTTAAACAGGGAGGCGATGAGCAGTTCTTC. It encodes CASSFKQGGDEQFF.

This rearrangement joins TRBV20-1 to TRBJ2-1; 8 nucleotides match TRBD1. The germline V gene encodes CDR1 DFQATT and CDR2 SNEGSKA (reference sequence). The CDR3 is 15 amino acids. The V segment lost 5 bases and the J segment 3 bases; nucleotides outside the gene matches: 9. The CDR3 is CSARPRDRYYNEQFF. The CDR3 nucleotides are TGCAGTGCTCGACCCCGGGACAGGTACTACAATGAGCAGTTCTTC.

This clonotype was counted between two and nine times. The CDR3 protein is CASRQLMNTEAFF. CDR3 bases: TGTGCCAGCAGACAACTGATGAACACTGAAGCTTTCTTT. The chain carries TRBV12-3 or TRBV12-4 and TRBJ1-1; D is ambiguous. CDR3 length: 13 amino acids. Trimming removed 6 bases at V and 0 bases at J, with 8 bases between.

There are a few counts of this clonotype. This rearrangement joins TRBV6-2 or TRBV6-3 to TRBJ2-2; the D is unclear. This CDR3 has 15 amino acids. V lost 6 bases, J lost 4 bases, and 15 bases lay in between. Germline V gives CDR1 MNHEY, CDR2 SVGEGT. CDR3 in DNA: TGTGCCAGCAGCCGCCCTTTGTCGGGCACCGGGGAGCTGTTTTTT. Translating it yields CASSRPLSGTGELFF.